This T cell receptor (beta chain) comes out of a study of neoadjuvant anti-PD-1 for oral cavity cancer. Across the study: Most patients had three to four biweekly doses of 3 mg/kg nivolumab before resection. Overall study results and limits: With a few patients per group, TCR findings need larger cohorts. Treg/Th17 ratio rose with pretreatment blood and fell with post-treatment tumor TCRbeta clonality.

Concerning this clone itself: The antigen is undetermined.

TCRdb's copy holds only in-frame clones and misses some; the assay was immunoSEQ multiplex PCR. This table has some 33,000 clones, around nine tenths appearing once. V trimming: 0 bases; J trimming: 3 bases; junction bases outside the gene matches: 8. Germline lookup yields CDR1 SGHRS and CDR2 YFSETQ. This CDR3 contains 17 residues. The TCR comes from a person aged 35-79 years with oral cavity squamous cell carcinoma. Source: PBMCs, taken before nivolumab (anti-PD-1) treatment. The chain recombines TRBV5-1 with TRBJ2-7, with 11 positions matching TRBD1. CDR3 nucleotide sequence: TGCGCCAGCAGCTTGGCCCCAGCGGACAGGGGGCTCTACGAGCAGTACTTC. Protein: CASSLAPADRGLYEQYF.